This T cell receptor (beta chain) originates from a study of T cell responses to AZD1222 COVID-19 vaccine. Study findings and constraints: A reported finding is that nearly half of spike-specific TCRs target unmutated variant regions. Donors, mostly white British, included more females; clonal diversity was possibly underestimated. Repertoires were collected only later (after the peak T cell response had occurred). Spike was spanned by vaccine-associated CD4 TCRs, which were dominant at 160-218 and 743-854.

To note about this clone: Its specificity is unknown.

The germline gives CDR1 MNHEY, CDR2 SVGAGI. The CDR3 sequence is 14 residues long. The V and J ends lost 6 bases and 4 bases, in that order; junction bases with no gene match: 6. The table came from immunoSEQ multiplex PCR; TCRdb's copy has only in-frame clones and leaves some out. The sample holds around 62,000 clones, 85% to 90% seen once. V and J are TRBV6-5 and TRBJ1-3, with 7 positions matching TRBD1. The sequenced sample was peripheral blood, obtained on day 0 of AZD1222 vaccination. This sequence was found in an adult in good health. CDR3 nucleotide sequence: TGTGCCAGCAGGTTACAGGGGACAGGAAACACCATATATTTT. Translated: CASRLQGTGNTIYF.